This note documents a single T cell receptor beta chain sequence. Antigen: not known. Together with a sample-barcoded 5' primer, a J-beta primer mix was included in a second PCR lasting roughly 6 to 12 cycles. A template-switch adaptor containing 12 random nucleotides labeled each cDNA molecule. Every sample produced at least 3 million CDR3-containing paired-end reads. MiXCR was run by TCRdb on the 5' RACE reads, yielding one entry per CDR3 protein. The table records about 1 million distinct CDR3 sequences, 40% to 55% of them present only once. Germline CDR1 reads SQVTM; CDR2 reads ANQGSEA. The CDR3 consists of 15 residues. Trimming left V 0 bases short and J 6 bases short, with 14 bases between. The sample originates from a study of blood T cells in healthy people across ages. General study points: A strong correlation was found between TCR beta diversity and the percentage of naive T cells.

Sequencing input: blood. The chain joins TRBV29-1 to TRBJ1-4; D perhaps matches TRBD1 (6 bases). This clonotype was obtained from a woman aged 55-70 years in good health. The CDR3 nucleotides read TGCAGCGTTGAAGACAGTGGGACAAACGATGAAAAACTGTTTTTT. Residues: CSVEDSGTNDEKLFF.